This TCR beta chain was captured in a study of T cells in Graves' hyperthyroidism and ophthalmopathy. Criteria for exclusion of patients were uncontrolled infection, other autoimmune disease, pregnancy or lactation. Orbital computed tomography and thyroid ultrasound, together with serum TRAb and thyroxine and clinical symptoms, were used for diagnoses. Extraction of PBMCs used around 9.6 ml of fresh peripheral blood. The CDR3 runs to 13 residues. V shed 4 bases and J shed 8 bases, with 9 bases lying between them. The V gene's germline CDR1 is SGHDN and CDR2 FVKESK. This clonotype was observed a few times. Its specificity is not known. General study results and limits: Blood also contained most expanded thyroid clonotypes above 0.001.

Researchers amplified the TCR beta CDR3 regions from RNA transcripts. HTBI primers were the set used in a first-round RT-PCR of the TCR CDR3. TCRdb reprocessed the multiplex PCR reads with MiXCR, giving one entry per CDR3 protein. The sample has 650,000 to 750,000 distinct CDR3 sequences, 13% to 15% seen once. This receptor was identified in a woman under 30 with Graves' hyperthyroidism. Sequencing was done on a sample of blood. The chain is built from TRBV14 and TRBJ1-6, with TRBD1 as a possible D gene (6 bases). For the CDR3, the DNA is TGTGCCAGCAGCCGAGGGGGGGATTCACCCCTCCACTTT. Protein product: CASSRGGDSPLHF.